The clone carrying this T cell receptor (beta chain) was recorded many times. Its antigen remains unknown. TCRdb re-analysed the reads in MiXCR, keeping a single row per CDR3 protein. The repertoire consists of 450,000 to 550,000 distinct CDR3 sequences, with about 17% occurring once and the leading ten covering roughly a quarter. The data were obtained in a study of T cell repertoires in cytomegalovirus infection. Study observations and caveats: Individuals carrying CMV plus the relevant HLA were identified by cumulative frequency of public TCR beta families. It was HLA-C-restricted CMV-specific TCR beta clonotypes that dominated the response ex vivo.

V lost 2 bases and J lost 4; bases outside the gene matches: 5. Germline loops: CDR1 SGHVS, CDR2 FNYEAQ. This CDR3 region has 15 residues. This receptor was identified in a human donor in good health (CMV status not recorded). Some clones in this sample may be carry-over from other donors' samples. Sequencing was performed on CD8+ T cells from PBMCs. The gene calls are TRBV7-6 and TRBJ2-1; 7 bases align to TRBD1. The CDR3 sequence: CASSLSRDRYNEQFF. For the CDR3, the DNA is TGTGCCAGCAGCTTATCCCGGGACAGATACAATGAGCAGTTCTTC.